The source of this T cell receptor (beta chain) is a study of cytomegalovirus exposure and HLA in healthy donors. Between the trimmed V and J ends, which lost 3 bases and 9 bases, there was a span of 6 bases. The CDR3 is 11 amino acids. Germline V gene sequence: CDR1 LGHNA, CDR2 YNFKEQ. It was the approximately 120-subject validation cohort, separate from the roughly 700-subject first cohort, to which the donors belonged. Using immunoSEQ multiplex PCR, the repertoire was profiled, and TCRdb retains in-frame clones only, with some absent. Of 90,000 to 120,000 clones in the sample, over 75% are singletons; the top ten hold around 3.1%.

The TCR sequence derives from a woman between 18 and 29 years old in good health and CMV-seronegative. The rearrangement joins TRBV4-2 to TRBJ2-1, with D uncertain. Sequencing was performed on PBMCs. The CDR3 DNA follows: TGTGCCAGCAGCCAGGGCTCTGAGCAGTTCTTC. Amino acids: CASSQGSEQFF.